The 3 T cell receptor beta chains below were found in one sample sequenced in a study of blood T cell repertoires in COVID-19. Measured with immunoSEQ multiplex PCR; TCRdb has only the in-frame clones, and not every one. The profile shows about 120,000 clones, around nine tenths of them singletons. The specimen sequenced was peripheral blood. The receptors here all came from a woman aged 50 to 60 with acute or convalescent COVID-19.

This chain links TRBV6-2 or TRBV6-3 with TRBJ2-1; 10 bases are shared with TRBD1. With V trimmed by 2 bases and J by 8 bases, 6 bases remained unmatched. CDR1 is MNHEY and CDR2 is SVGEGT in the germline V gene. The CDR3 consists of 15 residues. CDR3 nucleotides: TGTGCCAGCAGTTACGGGACAGGGGCTAGAGATGAGCAGTTCTTC. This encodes CASSYGTGARDEQFF.

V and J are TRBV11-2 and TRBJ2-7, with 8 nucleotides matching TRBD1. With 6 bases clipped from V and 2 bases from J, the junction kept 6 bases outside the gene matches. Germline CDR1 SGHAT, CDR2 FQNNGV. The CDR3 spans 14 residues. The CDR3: CASSSTGVTYEQYF. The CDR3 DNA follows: TGTGCCAGCAGTTCGACAGGGGTTACCTACGAGCAGTACTTC.

The CDR3 DNA follows: TGTGCCAGCACAACAGGGGGCACGAATTCACCCCTCCACTTT. The encoded protein is CASTTGGTNSPLHF. This rearrangement joins TRBV5-6 to TRBJ1-6; 9 bases align to TRBD1. With 6 bases clipped from V and 7 bases from J, the junction kept 5 bases outside the gene matches. CDR3 length: 14 amino acids. Germline-derived CDR1 and CDR2 are SGHDT and YYEEEE. The full variable domain, completed using reference TRBV5-6 and TRBJ1-6, is DAGVTQSPTHLIKTRGQQVTLRCSPKSGHDTVSWYQQALGQGPQFIFQYYEEEERQRGNFPDRFSGHQFPNYSSELNVNALLLGDSALYLCASTTGGTNSPLHFGNGTRLTVT.